The rows below give T cell receptor beta chains drawn from one sample of a study of molecular identifiers for immune sequencing clone quantification. Using its own MiXCR run on the PCR reads, TCRdb lists one record per CDR3 protein. The sample carries approximately 670,000 distinct CDR3 sequences, 20% recorded once. Specimen: naive CD8+ T cells from blood, with Jurkat cell RNA spiked in. These receptor sequences come from a human donor in good health. Some libraries in this study had Jurkat cell RNA spiked in. Each CDR3 is given with its conserved first and last residue. D genes are given only for firm matches. A row's size may be missing; if present it is once, few, many or a size class.

d_call: NA
clone_size: few
j_call: TRBJ2-7
v_call: TRBV30
cdr3_aa: CAWSPGFYEQYF
cdr3_nt: TGTGCCTGGAGCCCAGGGTTCTACGAGCAGTACTTC

d_call: NA
clone_size: many
j_call: TRBJ2-3
v_call: TRBV11-2
cdr3_aa: CASSPWGDTQYF
cdr3_nt: TGTGCCAGCAGCCCCTGGGGTGATACGCAGTATTTT

d_call: TRBD1
clone_size: few
j_call: TRBJ1-1
v_call: TRBV7-9
cdr3_aa: CASRTGTGGKKDTEAFF
cdr3_nt: TGTGCCAGCAGAACCGGGACAGGGGGCAAGAAGGACACTGAAGCTTTCTTT

d_call: NA
clone_size: NA
j_call: TRBJ1-5
v_call: TRBV20-1
cdr3_aa: CSAAIQGTGNQPRHF
cdr3_nt: TGCAGTGCGGCCATTCAAGGTACGGGCAATCAGCCCCGGCATTTT

d_call: NA
clone_size: NA
j_call: TRBJ1-1
v_call: TRBV9
cdr3_aa: CASSVSLGNTEAFF
cdr3_nt: TGTGCCAGCAGCGTATCCCTGGGGAACACTGAAGCTTTCTTT

d_call: NA
clone_size: many
j_call: TRBJ2-7
v_call: TRBV5-1
cdr3_aa: CASSLNRSPTYEQYF
cdr3_nt: TGCGCCAGCAGCCTTAACAGGTCCCCTACCTACGAGCAGTACTTC

d_call: NA
clone_size: NA
j_call: TRBJ1-4
v_call: TRBV4-3
cdr3_aa: CASSQVWQLGGNEKLFF
cdr3_nt: TGCGCCAGCAGCCAAGTTTGGCAGCTCGGGGGTAATGAAAAACTGTTTTTT

d_call: NA
clone_size: many
j_call: TRBJ1-2
v_call: TRBV4-3
cdr3_aa: CASSQERTGFNYGYTF
cdr3_nt: TGCGCCAGCAGCCAAGAGAGGACTGGGTTTAACTATGGCTACACCTTC

d_call: TRBD2
clone_size: many
j_call: TRBJ2-3
v_call: TRBV7-2
cdr3_aa: CASNLGAGEEDTQYF
cdr3_nt: TGTGCCAGCAACTTGGGAGCGGGAGAGGAAGATACGCAGTATTTT

d_call: NA
clone_size: few
j_call: TRBJ1-2
v_call: TRBV27
cdr3_aa: CASSLDSLINYGYTF
cdr3_nt: TGTGCCAGCAGTTTGGACAGCCTTATTAACTATGGCTACACCTTC

d_call: TRBD2
clone_size: many
j_call: TRBJ2-5
v_call: TRBV7-9
cdr3_aa: CASSPRLAEYQETQYF
cdr3_nt: TGTGCCAGCAGTCCAAGACTAGCGGAGTACCAAGAGACCCAGTACTTC

d_call: NA
clone_size: NA
j_call: TRBJ2-5
v_call: TRBV6-1
cdr3_aa: CASSEALLPQENQETQYF
cdr3_nt: TGTGCCAGCAGTGAAGCGCTTCTCCCCCAGGAGAACCAAGAGACCCAGTACTTC

d_call: TRBD2
clone_size: NA
j_call: TRBJ2-4
v_call: TRBV13
cdr3_aa: CASSWSGDIQYF
cdr3_nt: TGTGCCAGCAGCTGGAGCGGGGACATTCAGTACTTC

d_call: TRBD2
clone_size: NA
j_call: TRBJ2-7
v_call: TRBV28
cdr3_aa: CASSPLTSGSLYEQYF
cdr3_nt: TGTGCCAGCAGCCCACTGACTAGCGGGTCCCTCTACGAGCAGTACTTC

d_call: NA
clone_size: many
j_call: TRBJ2-7
v_call: TRBV12-3/TRBV12-4
cdr3_aa: CASSLMGSTYEQYF
cdr3_nt: TGTGCCAGCAGTTTAATGGGCAGTACCTACGAGCAGTACTTC

d_call: NA
clone_size: many
j_call: TRBJ2-5
v_call: TRBV7-9
cdr3_aa: CASSGGQYQETQYF
cdr3_nt: TGTGCCAGCAGCGGAGGACAGTACCAAGAGACCCAGTACTTC

d_call: NA
clone_size: many
j_call: TRBJ2-6
v_call: TRBV29-1
cdr3_aa: CSVTTAGSGANVLTF
cdr3_nt: TGCAGCGTTACGACGGCCGGCTCTGGGGCCAACGTCCTGACTTTC

d_call: NA
clone_size: many
j_call: TRBJ2-7
v_call: TRBV27
cdr3_aa: CASSSGAYYEQYF
cdr3_nt: TGTGCCAGCAGTTCCGGAGCTTACTACGAGCAGTACTTC

d_call: NA
clone_size: many
j_call: TRBJ2-3
v_call: TRBV5-4
cdr3_aa: CASSPLVRGDTQYF
cdr3_nt: TGTGCCAGCAGCCCACTAGTCCGGGGAGATACGCAGTATTTT

d_call: NA
clone_size: few
j_call: TRBJ2-3
v_call: TRBV7-9
cdr3_aa: CASSGPPGSADTQYF
cdr3_nt: TGTGCCAGCAGCGGCCCTCCGGGTAGTGCAGATACGCAGTATTTT

d_call: TRBD1
clone_size: many
j_call: TRBJ2-1
v_call: TRBV19
cdr3_aa: CASSNGQGNNEQFF
cdr3_nt: TGTGCCAGTAGTAACGGACAGGGGAACAATGAGCAGTTCTTC

d_call: NA
clone_size: few
j_call: TRBJ1-1
v_call: TRBV27
cdr3_aa: CASSLQTESEALF
cdr3_nt: TGTGCCAGCAGTTTACAGACAGAATCTGAAGCTCTCTTT

d_call: NA
clone_size: many
j_call: TRBJ2-7
v_call: TRBV4-1
cdr3_aa: CASSQVGLGYEQYF
cdr3_nt: TGCGCCAGCAGCCAAGTGGGGCTCGGATACGAGCAGTACTTC

d_call: TRBD2
clone_size: NA
j_call: TRBJ2-5
v_call: TRBV11-2
cdr3_aa: CVSRPRGTSRETQYF
cdr3_nt: TGTGTCAGCAGACCCCGGGGGACTAGCCGAGAGACCCAGTACTTC

d_call: NA
clone_size: few
j_call: TRBJ2-2
v_call: TRBV4-1
cdr3_aa: CASSPGPSSTGELFF
cdr3_nt: TGCGCCAGCAGCCCAGGACCTTCGAGCACCGGGGAGCTGTTTTTT

d_call: NA
clone_size: many
j_call: TRBJ1-1
v_call: TRBV4-3
cdr3_aa: CASSQDASGAMNTEAFF
cdr3_nt: TGCGCCAGCAGCCAAGATGCTTCGGGGGCCATGAACACTGAAGCTTTCTTT

d_call: NA
clone_size: many
j_call: TRBJ2-5
v_call: TRBV11-2
cdr3_aa: CASSARTDTNF
cdr3_nt: TGTGCCAGCAGCGCCCGCACTGACACGAACTTC

d_call: NA
clone_size: many
j_call: TRBJ1-1
v_call: TRBV4-3
cdr3_aa: CASSQGAGPPANTEAFF
cdr3_nt: TGCGCCAGCAGCCAAGGGGCAGGACCCCCTGCGAACACTGAAGCTTTCTTT

d_call: NA
clone_size: NA
j_call: TRBJ2-7
v_call: TRBV3-1
cdr3_aa: CASSQDFGANSYEQYF
cdr3_nt: TGTGCCAGCAGCCAAGATTTTGGCGCGAACTCCTACGAGCAGTACTTC

d_call: NA
clone_size: many
j_call: TRBJ2-7
v_call: TRBV6-2/TRBV6-3
cdr3_aa: CASRSQGLGEQYF
cdr3_nt: TGTGCCAGCAGATCCCAGGGGTTAGGGGAGCAGTACTTC

d_call: TRBD2
clone_size: NA
j_call: TRBJ2-1
v_call: TRBV11-2
cdr3_aa: CASSLVVGGGYNEQFF
cdr3_nt: TGTGCCAGCAGCTTAGTGGTCGGGGGGGGATACAATGAGCAGTTCTTC

d_call: NA
clone_size: many
j_call: TRBJ2-2
v_call: TRBV29-1
cdr3_aa: CSVASNTGELFF
cdr3_nt: TGCAGCGTTGCGAGCAACACCGGGGAGCTGTTTTTT

d_call: TRBD2
clone_size: many
j_call: TRBJ2-7
v_call: TRBV29-1
cdr3_aa: CSVEELAGVHEQYF
cdr3_nt: TGCAGCGTTGAAGAACTAGCGGGGGTCCACGAGCAGTACTTC

d_call: NA
clone_size: many
j_call: TRBJ1-1
v_call: TRBV9
cdr3_aa: CASSVSQGGTEAFF
cdr3_nt: TGTGCCAGCAGCGTGTCACAGGGCGGAACTGAAGCTTTCTTT

d_call: TRBD1
clone_size: NA
j_call: TRBJ2-7
v_call: TRBV28
cdr3_aa: CASSAGTGISYEQYF
cdr3_nt: TGTGCCAGCAGCGCCGGGACAGGGATATCCTACGAGCAGTACTTC

d_call: TRBD2
clone_size: many
j_call: TRBJ2-2
v_call: TRBV7-9
cdr3_aa: CASSLVGISGMNNTGELFF
cdr3_nt: TGTGCCAGCAGCTTAGTAGGCATTAGCGGGATGAATAACACCGGGGAGCTGTTTTTT

d_call: TRBD1
clone_size: few
j_call: TRBJ2-7
v_call: TRBV19
cdr3_aa: CASSKQGSRYEQYF
cdr3_nt: TGTGCCAGTAGTAAACAGGGGTCTAGGTACGAGCAGTACTTC

d_call: TRBD2
clone_size: many
j_call: TRBJ2-7
v_call: TRBV7-3
cdr3_aa: CASSPSGGVHEQYF
cdr3_nt: TGTGCCAGCAGCCCGTCGGGGGGGGTCCACGAGCAGTACTTC

d_call: TRBD2
clone_size: many
j_call: TRBJ2-5
v_call: TRBV11-2
cdr3_aa: CASSQPGLVYETQYF
cdr3_nt: TGTGCCAGCAGCCAACCGGGACTAGTTTACGAGACCCAGTACTTC

d_call: TRBD1
clone_size: many
j_call: TRBJ1-6
v_call: TRBV28
cdr3_aa: CASRPGQEVSYLHF
cdr3_nt: TGTGCCAGCAGGCCGGGACAGGAAGTTTCGTACCTCCACTTT

d_call: TRBD1
clone_size: few
j_call: TRBJ1-2
v_call: TRBV6-6
cdr3_aa: CASTDRDPNYGYTF
cdr3_nt: TGTGCCAGCACCGACAGGGATCCTAACTATGGCTACACCTTC

d_call: TRBD2
clone_size: many
j_call: TRBJ2-5
v_call: TRBV15
cdr3_aa: CATSRDRRLAGARQETQYF
cdr3_nt: TGTGCCACCAGCAGAGATCGAAGGCTAGCGGGAGCCCGCCAAGAGACCCAGTACTTC

d_call: NA
clone_size: NA
j_call: TRBJ1-5
v_call: TRBV28
cdr3_aa: CASSLLLGGNQPQHF
cdr3_nt: TGTGCCAGCAGTTTACTTTTAGGGGGCAATCAGCCCCAGCATTTT

d_call: TRBD2
clone_size: many
j_call: TRBJ2-7
v_call: TRBV19
cdr3_aa: CASSIRSGGSEQYF
cdr3_nt: TGTGCCAGTAGTATAAGATCCGGGGGGAGCGAGCAGTACTTC

d_call: NA
clone_size: few
j_call: TRBJ2-7
v_call: TRBV4-3
cdr3_aa: CASSQDGIGNSYEQYF
cdr3_nt: TGCGCCAGCAGCCAAGATGGCATCGGCAACTCCTACGAGCAGTACTTC

d_call: NA
clone_size: few
j_call: TRBJ2-1
v_call: TRBV4-3
cdr3_aa: CASSQDRGSQQFF
cdr3_nt: TGCGCCAGCAGCCAAGATCGGGGGTCACAGCAGTTCTTC

d_call: TRBD1
clone_size: few
j_call: TRBJ1-2
v_call: TRBV6-5
cdr3_aa: CASSLGQGAGLYGYTF
cdr3_nt: TGTGCCAGCAGCCTCGGACAGGGGGCGGGTTTATATGGCTACACCTTC

d_call: NA
clone_size: many
j_call: TRBJ1-1
v_call: TRBV4-2
cdr3_aa: CASSPGGGPTGTEAFF
cdr3_nt: TGTGCCAGCAGCCCCGGGGGGGGCCCCACAGGCACTGAAGCTTTCTTT

d_call: NA
clone_size: many
j_call: TRBJ1-6
v_call: TRBV7-2
cdr3_aa: CAHLAGAVNSPLHF
cdr3_nt: TGTGCCCATTTGGCGGGGGCGGTTAATTCACCCCTCCACTTT

d_call: TRBD1
clone_size: many
j_call: TRBJ2-7
v_call: TRBV20-1
cdr3_aa: CSAPKTDRGRYEQYF
cdr3_nt: TGCAGTGCCCCTAAAACGGACAGGGGTCGCTACGAGCAGTACTTC

d_call: NA
clone_size: NA
j_call: TRBJ2-7
v_call: TRBV20-1
cdr3_aa: CSARDMAAGSSHEQYF
cdr3_nt: TGCAGTGCTAGAGATATGGCGGCAGGTAGCTCCCACGAGCAGTACTTC

d_call: NA
clone_size: many
j_call: TRBJ2-7
v_call: TRBV3-1
cdr3_aa: CASSSTENYEQYF
cdr3_nt: TGTGCCAGCAGCTCGACTGAGAACTACGAGCAGTACTTC

d_call: TRBD2
clone_size: NA
j_call: TRBJ2-2
v_call: TRBV24-1
cdr3_aa: CATSDGLAGYTGELFF
cdr3_nt: TGTGCCACCAGTGACGGACTAGCGGGATACACCGGGGAGCTGTTTTTT

d_call: TRBD1
clone_size: few
j_call: TRBJ1-1
v_call: TRBV2
cdr3_aa: CASRIEGAITEAFF
cdr3_nt: TGTGCCAGCCGAATAGAGGGGGCGATCACTGAAGCTTTCTTT

d_call: TRBD2
clone_size: many
j_call: TRBJ2-5
v_call: TRBV7-9
cdr3_aa: CASSFLAGTQETQYF
cdr3_nt: TGTGCCAGCAGCTTTTTAGCGGGGACGCAAGAGACCCAGTACTTC

d_call: TRBD1
clone_size: few
j_call: TRBJ1-4
v_call: TRBV7-9
cdr3_aa: CASSITQTGREEKLFF
cdr3_nt: TGTGCCAGCAGCATCACCCAGACAGGGAGGGAAGAAAAACTGTTTTTT